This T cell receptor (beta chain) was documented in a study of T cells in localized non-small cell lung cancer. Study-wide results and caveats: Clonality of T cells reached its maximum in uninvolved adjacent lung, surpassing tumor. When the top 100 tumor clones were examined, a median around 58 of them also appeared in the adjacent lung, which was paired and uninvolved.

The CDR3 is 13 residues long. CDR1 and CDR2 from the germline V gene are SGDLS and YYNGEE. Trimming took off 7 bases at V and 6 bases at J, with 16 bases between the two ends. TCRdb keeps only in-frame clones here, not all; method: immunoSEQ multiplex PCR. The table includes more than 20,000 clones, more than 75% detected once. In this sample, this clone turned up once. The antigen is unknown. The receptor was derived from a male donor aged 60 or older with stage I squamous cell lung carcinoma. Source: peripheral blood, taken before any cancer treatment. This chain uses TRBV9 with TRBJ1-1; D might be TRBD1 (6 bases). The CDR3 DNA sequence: TGTGCCAGCTCCACCCTGGGGGCATCTGAAGCTTTCTTT. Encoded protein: CASSTLGASEAFF.